Sequencing of this TCR beta chain was carried out in a study of T cells in women clearing cervical HPV infection. Whole-study context: No precancer developed; the control's incident HPV16 infection cleared within 12 months.

Worth noting for this clone: What it binds is unknown. With the read ending 3 residues before the CDR3 end, the germline J gene is used to fill in that end.

The data were produced by immunoSEQ multiplex PCR, yet TCRdb's version contains in-frame clones alone and is incomplete. The sample table sets out almost 20,000 clones. CDR1 is LNHDA, CDR2 SQIVND, per germline (reference sequence). There are 15 residues in the CDR3. Trimming at V came to 3 bases and at J to 4 bases, leaving 8 bases not matched to a gene. Study-wide results and limits: Repertoire richness, not evenness, was significantly elevated in CIN3+ cases versus controls. Controls had more TRBV6-7 (approximately 0.15%) than cases (0.11%).

The receptor was isolated from a woman between 18 and 69 years old with a cervical HPV16 infection that either progressed to CIN3+ or cleared (not recorded which). V usage is TRBV19 and J usage is TRBJ1-1; 7 nucleotides align to TRBD1. The sample comprised blood buffy coat. CDR3 loop: CASSIPYRGRTEAFF. Partial CDR3 DNA: TGTGCCAGTAGTATCCCTTACAGGGGACGCACTGAA.